The 29 T cell receptor beta chains reported below all come from one sample, sequenced in a study of liver allograft versus peripheral blood T cells. Study background: Repertoires of T cell receptors in transplanted livers were compared with recipients' peripheral blood repertoires.

MiXCR, applied by TCRdb to the reads, yields one record per CDR3 protein. Of 15,000 or so distinct CDR3 sequences in the sample, roughly 21% are singletons; the top ten hold approximately 12%. The receptor set was obtained from a human patient who had a liver transplant. Part of the T cell pool may stem from the graft donor.

This clonotype is deemed medium-sized. The chain links TRBV28 to TRBJ1-6; TRBD1 is a possible D gene (6 bases). Germline V CDR1 and CDR2: MDHEN, SYDVKM. The CDR3 contains 14 residues. The germline V and J ends were trimmed by 5 bases and 7 bases, with 12 bases remaining between them. CDR3 region: CASSRDILNSPLHF. The CDR3 DNA sequence: TGTGCCAGCAGTAGGGACATCTTGAATTCACCCCTCCACTTT. The full variable domain, its missing parts supplied by reference TRBV28 and TRBJ1-6, is DVKVTQSSRYLVKRTGEKVFLECVQDMDHENMFWYRQDPGLGLRLIYFSYDVKMKEKGDIPEGYSVSREKKERFSLILESASTNQTSMYLCASSRDILNSPLHFGNGTRLTVT.

The chain has TRBV7-2 and TRBJ2-7; D tentatively reads TRBD1 or TRBD2 (5 bases each). From germline, CDR1 is SGHTA and CDR2 FQGNSA. The CDR3 totals 13 residues. Trimming left V 3 bases short and J 6 bases short, with 12 bases between. CDR3 protein: CASSFGGKSEQYF. CDR3 sequence (DNA): TGTGCCAGCAGCTTTGGGGGAAAGTCCGAGCAGTACTTC.

This clonotype counts as medium-sized. This chain's CDR3 is CAISERDTVNTEAFF. CDR3 coding DNA: TGTGCCATCAGTGAAAGGGACACAGTGAACACTGAAGCTTTCTTT. This chain uses TRBV10-3 with TRBJ1-1, with D possibly TRBD1 on 6 matching bases. The CDR3 loop spans 15 amino acids. V was shortened by 3 bases and J by 0 bases, with 11 bases between the two germline ends. Germline lookup yields CDR1 ENHRY and CDR2 SYGVKD.

The sample holds a few counts of this clonotype. The gene calls are TRBV13 and TRBJ2-2; 8 bases line up with TRBD1. This CDR3 region has 15 residues. The V and J ends lost 5 bases and 1 base, in that order; junction bases with no gene match: 3. Germline V gene data show CDR1 as PRHDT and CDR2 as FYEKMQ (reference sequence). The CDR3, as DNA: TGTGCCAGCAGCCGGACAGGGCGGAACACCGGGGAGCTGTTTTTT. This translates into CASSRTGRNTGELFF.

This clonotype was detected only once. This chain's CDR3 is CASSYRGGGTNEQYF. CDR3 DNA sequence: TGTGCCAGCAGTTACCGAGGTGGCGGAACAAACGAGCAGTACTTC. The rearrangement links TRBV6-2 or TRBV6-3 to TRBJ2-7; D remains unclear. V lost 2 bases to trimming and J lost 5 bases, with 16 bases between them. From germline, CDR1 is MNHEY and CDR2 SVGEGT. The CDR3 runs to 15 residues.

This clonotype qualifies as medium-sized. The chain is built from TRBV29-1 and TRBJ2-3; D not resolved. V was cut by 3 bases and J by 1 base, with 5 bases left in between. The CDR3 spans 12 residues. CDR1 SQVTM and CDR2 ANQGSEA come from the germline V gene. The CDR3 DNA sequence: TGCAGCGTTGACAGCGGCACAGATACGCAGTATTTT. It is translated as CSVDSGTDTQYF.

This clonotype was picked up a small number of times. The rearrangement uses TRBV27 and TRBJ2-7, with TRBD2 identical over 12 bases. The CDR3 extends over 14 amino acids. After removal of 8 bases from V and 4 bases from J, the junction contained 6 bases not matched to a gene. From germline, CDR1 is MNHEY and CDR2 SMNVEV (reference sequence). The CDR3 is CASARTSGAYEQYF. The CDR3 DNA reads as TGTGCCAGCGCTCGGACTAGCGGGGCATACGAGCAGTACTTC.

This clonotype was counted at least ten times. The chain joins TRBV7-2 to TRBJ2-5, with D perhaps matching TRBD1 (6 bases). CDR3 length: 15 residues. The germline V gene has CDR1 SGHTA and CDR2 FQGNSA. V lost 6 bases to trimming and J lost 5 bases, with 19 bases between them. CDR3 coding DNA: TGTGCCAGCAGTCCGGGTCGCGTAAGGGGGGAGACCCAGTACTTC. This gives the protein CASSPGRVRGETQYF.

This clonotype came up many times. This sequence joins TRBV29-1 and TRBJ2-1; 11 nucleotides align to TRBD2. The CDR3 is 19 amino acids. Germline CDR1 reads SQVTM; CDR2 reads ANQGSEA. V lost 4 bases, J lost 0 bases, and 14 bases stayed unmatched. CDR3 region: CSVVKILAGGTSSYNEQFF. CDR3 bases: TGCAGCGTTGTTAAAATTCTAGCGGGAGGCACCTCCTCCTACAATGAGCAGTTCTTC.

V and J are TRBV6-5 and TRBJ1-4; TRBD1 agrees at 9 bases. With V trimmed by 8 bases and J by 8 bases, 12 bases remained unmatched. This CDR3 region has 15 residues. Germline V gives CDR1 MNHEY, CDR2 SVGAGI. The DNA for the CDR3 is TGTGCCAGCGGAAAGTTCGGGACAGGGTACGAAAAACTGTTTTTT. Protein sequence: CASGKFGTGYEKLFF.

This clonotype was seen more than once but under ten times. The rearrangement links TRBV7-2 to TRBJ1-2; D may be TRBD1 (6 bases). Deletions cut 1 base from V and 2 bases from J, with 17 bases between. This CDR3 spans 17 amino acids. Germline loops: CDR1 SGHTA, CDR2 FQGNSA. CDR3 sequence (DNA): TGTGCCAGCAGCTTAGGAGCAGGTGGCAGGGGAAACTATGGCTACACCTTC. This encodes CASSLGAGGRGNYGYTF.

This clonotype was detected a few times. V is TRBV7-2 and J is TRBJ2-1, with 13 bases fitting TRBD2. Germline V gene sequence: CDR1 SGHTA, CDR2 FQGNSA. The CDR3 totals 16 residues. The J segment lost 4 bases and the V segment lost 7 bases, leaving 7 bases of the junction unmatched. CDR3 DNA: TGTGCCAGCACCCTAGGACTAGCGGGGGTTTACAATGAGCAGTTCTTC. This sequence encodes CASTLGLAGVYNEQFF.

This clonotype was seen repeatedly, ten times or more. The V call is TRBV5-4, the J call TRBJ1-6; TRBD1 matches at 7 bases. The CDR3 has 14 amino acids. Germline trimming cut 5 bases from V and 6 bases from J; bases unmatched to any gene: 5. CDR1 is SGHNT and CDR2 is YYREEE in the germline V gene (reference sequence). The CDR3 coding sequence is TGTGCCAGCAGACGGGACAGCCTTAATTCACCCCTCCACTTT. It codes for CASRRDSLNSPLHF.

This chain links TRBV3-1 with TRBJ2-2; D assignment may be TRBD1 or TRBD2 (5 bases each). V shed 4 bases and J shed 6 bases, with 18 bases lying between them. The CDR3 sequence is 16 residues long. Germline-derived CDR1 and CDR2 are LGHDT and YNNKEL (reference sequence). The DNA of the CDR3 is TGTGCCAGCAGCCCCCTAGGGGCTGGGGGTGCCGGGGAGCTGTTTTTT. Amino acids: CASSPLGAGGAGELFF.

The chain employs TRBV19 and TRBJ2-1; TRBD2 agrees at 8 bases. CDR3 length: 15 amino acids. J was trimmed by 5 bases and V by 6 bases; bases with no gene match: 9. The germline CDR1 and CDR2 sequences are LNHDA and SQIVND (reference sequence). In DNA, the CDR3 is TGTGCCAGTAGCCCCTGGGCGGGGGGCCACAATGAGCAGTTCTTC. This sequence encodes CASSPWAGGHNEQFF.

This clonotype was recorded at least ten times. The J gene is TRBJ2-3, the V gene TRBV5-6; TRBD1 aligns across 8 bases. The junction had 5 bases not matched to a gene; V was cut back by 0 bases and J by 2 bases. This CDR3 is 16 amino acids long. Per germline, CDR1 SGHDT and CDR2 YYEEEE. Here the CDR3 DNA reads TGTGCCAGCAGCTTGGTGACAGGGGCCCCCACAGATACGCAGTATTTT. It codes for CASSLVTGAPTDTQYF.

The DNA of the CDR3 is TGCAGTGCTAGTCGGTCGGCGGGAGGCTACAATGAGCAGTTCTTC. As protein: CSASRSAGGYNEQFF. This chain links TRBV20-1 with TRBJ2-1; the match to TRBD2 covers 8 bases. V gave up 3 bases and J gave up 3 bases; unmatched junction bases: 7. CDR1 is DFQATT, CDR2 SNEGSKA, per germline (reference sequence). CDR3 length: 15 amino acids.

As to this clonotype: A much larger clone lies a single base off, so this may be a read error. The CDR3 loop is CASRSPTRNTEAFF. CDR3 DNA: TGTGCCAGTAGATCCCCTACAAGAAACACTGAAGCTTTCTTT. The J gene is TRBJ1-1, the V gene TRBV19; D remains ambiguous. V was pared by 6 bases and J by 2 bases, with 13 bases between. Germline-derived CDR1 and CDR2 are LNHDA and SQIVND (reference sequence). The CDR3 extends over 14 amino acids.

The chain joins TRBV20-1 to TRBJ2-6, with D possibly being TRBD1 (6 bases). CDR1 is DFQATT and CDR2 is SNEGSKA in the germline V gene (reference sequence). Trimming pared 5 bases from V and 0 bases from J, leaving 11 bases between. This CDR3 has 15 amino acids. CDR3 region: CSASTGSSGANVLTF. The CDR3 DNA is TGCAGTGCTTCGACAGGTAGCTCTGGGGCCAACGTCCTGACTTTC.

This clonotype was seen many times. The chain links TRBV6-1 to TRBJ2-2; 10 positions agree with TRBD1. CDR1 is MNHNS and CDR2 is SASEGT in the germline V gene. The junction had 6 bases not matched to a gene; V was cut back by 6 bases and J by 5 bases. CDR3 length: 15 residues. The CDR3: CASRRTGGLTGELFF. The CDR3 DNA reads as TGTGCCAGCAGACGGACAGGGGGGTTAACCGGGGAGCTGTTTTTT.

The chain joins TRBV5-6 to TRBJ1-2; 9 nucleotides align to TRBD1. The J segment lost 6 bases and the V segment lost 3 bases, leaving 6 bases of the junction unmatched. Germline CDR1 reads SGHDT; CDR2 reads YYEEEE. This CDR3 contains 14 residues. The CDR3 is CASSSRDRVDGYTF. The DNA of the CDR3 is TGTGCCAGCAGCTCCCGGGACAGGGTTGATGGCTACACCTTC.

This chain joins TRBV28 and TRBJ2-7, with 9 bases lining up with TRBD2. V lost 3 bases, J lost 2 bases, and 2 bases stayed unmatched. CDR1 MDHEN and CDR2 SYDVKM come from the germline V gene. CDR3 length equals 14 residues. The chain's CDR3 is CASSFSGSAYEQYF. In nucleotides, the CDR3 is TGTGCCAGCAGTTTTAGCGGGAGTGCCTACGAGCAGTACTTC. The variable domain in full, with the rest retrieved from reference TRBV28 and TRBJ2-7, is DVKVTQSSRYLVKRTGEKVFLECVQDMDHENMFWYRQDPGLGLRLIYFSYDVKMKEKGDIPEGYSVSREKKERFSLILESASTNQTSMYLCASSFSGSAYEQYFGPGTRLTVT.

The gene calls are TRBV19 and TRBJ1-5; 9 bases map to TRBD1. The CDR3 is made up of 14 amino acids. V lost 5 bases and J lost 4; bases outside the gene matches: 3. CDR1 is LNHDA, CDR2 SQIVND, per germline (reference sequence). CDR3 in amino acids: CASSPDRGNQPQHF. The CDR3 DNA is TGTGCCAGTAGTCCGGACAGGGGTAATCAGCCCCAGCATTTT.

This clonotype showed up many times. The gene calls are TRBV28 and TRBJ1-6, with D possibly being TRBD1 (5 bases). V was shortened by 2 bases and J by 7 bases, with 9 bases between the two germline ends. The CDR3 consists of 14 residues. From germline, CDR1 is MDHEN and CDR2 SYDVKM. CDR3 sequence reads: CASSLVQGNSPLHF. The CDR3 nucleotides are TGTGCCAGCAGTTTAGTCCAGGGCAATTCACCCCTCCACTTT.

Sample share makes this clonotype medium-sized (0.01 to 0.1%). The chain recombines TRBV29-1 with TRBJ2-7; 12 bases match TRBD1. The germline V gene encodes CDR1 SQVTM and CDR2 ANQGSEA. CDR3 length equals 13 residues. The J segment lost 1 base and the V segment lost 7 bases, leaving 2 bases of the junction unmatched. The CDR3 sequence: CSGGQGASYEQYF. Here the CDR3 DNA reads TGCAGCGGGGGACAGGGGGCTTCCTACGAGCAGTACTTC.

This clonotype is termed medium-sized. The chain recombines TRBV18 with TRBJ2-2; D may correspond to TRBD1 or TRBD2 (5 bases each). V was shortened by 6 bases and J by 1 base, with 12 bases between the two germline ends. The CDR3 totals 15 residues. Germline loops: CDR1 KGHSH, CDR2 LQKENI. CDR3 coding DNA: TGTGCCAGCTCTCCCGGGACCCTGAACACCGGGGAGCTGTTTTTT. Translating it yields CASSPGTLNTGELFF.

The chain has TRBV7-2 and TRBJ1-2; D uncertain. The CDR3 extends over 12 amino acids. CDR1 and CDR2 from the germline V gene are SGHTA and FQGNSA. Between the trimmed V and J ends, which lost 3 bases and 4 bases, there was a span of 6 bases. In DNA, the CDR3 is TGTGCCAGCAGCTTCGCACTCTATGGCTACACCTTC. As protein: CASSFALYGYTF. Full variable domain (rest looked up from reference TRBV7-2 and TRBJ1-2): GAGVSQSPSNKVTEKGKDVELRCDPISGHTALYWYRQSLGQGLEFLIYFQGNSAPDKSGLPSDRFSAERTGGSVSTLTIQRTQQEDSAVYLCASSFALYGYTFGSGTRLTVV.

This clonotype was seen repeatedly, ten times or more. The J gene is TRBJ2-7, the V gene TRBV10-3; 7 bases align to TRBD2. Germline assignment: CDR1 ENHRY and CDR2 SYGVKD. Trimming cost V 3 bases and J 5 bases; bases outside gene matches: 7. This CDR3 is built from 14 residues. The DNA for the CDR3 is TGTGCCATCAGTGAAGGGAGGGACGCGGACGAGCAGTACTTC. Translating it yields CAISEGRDADEQYF.

This clonotype came up many times. V and J are TRBV19 and TRBJ2-2; either TRBD1 or TRBD2 may fit D (7 bases each). Germline V lookup: CDR1 LNHDA, CDR2 SQIVND (reference sequence). Deletions cut 6 bases from V and 4 bases from J, with 15 bases between. The CDR3 is 15 amino acids. CDR3 coding DNA: TGTGCCAGTAGCCGCCAGGGGGAGGGCACCGGGGAGCTGTTTTTT. Its protein is CASSRQGEGTGELFF.